This T cell receptor beta chain was recorded in a study of blood T cell repertoires in COVID-19. Across the whole study: Samples representing acute and convalescent COVID-19 were sourced from the United States, Italy and Spain. Sources were T cells, B-cell-depleted T cells, or PBMCs; the material itself was cDNA or gDNA.

The V segment lost 0 bases and the J segment 3 bases; nucleotides outside the gene matches: 8. Germline CDR1 LGHNA, CDR2 YNFKEQ. The CDR3 runs 17 residues. Original processing notes: Researchers report that nucleated cell counts were estimated from reference gene primer amplification. TCRdb's table, derived via immunoSEQ multiplex PCR, lists solely in-frame clones and lacks some. V and J calls and clone size are those listed in that table; D and trimming were worked out from the DNA. This table has about 120,000 clones, 90% appearing once. The clonotype comes from a human donor with active COVID-19. The donor label of this sample is uncertain. The sequenced sample consisted of peripheral blood. The V and J genes are TRBV4-2 and TRBJ1-5, with TRBD1 matching over 7 bases. The CDR3: CASSQDRRGGFNQPQHF. The CDR3 DNA reads as TGTGCCAGCAGCCAAGACCGGAGAGGGGGCTTCAATCAGCCCCAGCATTTT.